The present T cell receptor beta chain was sequenced within a study of CD8+ T cells in alopecia areata. In its sample, this clone was seen a few times. The germline and genes are mouse ones. Read data end 4 residues before the CDR3 end; the end is taken from the germline J gene. Per the germline V gene, CDR1 is FNHDT and CDR2 is SITEND (reference sequence). The CDR3 covers 14 residues. The trim removed 4 bases at V and 0 bases at J, leaving 3 bases unmatched. In each case, RNA was isolated and then reverse transcribed into cDNA as the sequencing template. Clones were read by immunoSEQ multiplex PCR, and TCRdb kept only the in-frame ones, dropping some. In total the sample includes over 100,000 clones, none of them seen once.

Sequencing was carried out using lesional skin. The receptor was isolated from a C3H/HeJ mouse with alopecia areata. Mouse strain MHC haplotype: H2-k. The chain has TRBV19 and TRBJ2-7; 8 bases line up with TRBD1. The CDR3 loop is CASSEQGGSYEQYF. The covered CDR3 bases are TGTGCCAGCAGTGAACAGGGGGGCTCCTAT. Filled out from reference TRBV19 and TRBJ2-7, the complete variable domain reads GGIITQTPKFLIGQEGQKLTLKCQQNFNHDTMYWYRQDSGKGLRLIYYSITENDLQKGDLSEGYDASREKKSSFSLTVTSAQKNEMAVFLCASSEQGGSYEQYFGPGTRLTVL.